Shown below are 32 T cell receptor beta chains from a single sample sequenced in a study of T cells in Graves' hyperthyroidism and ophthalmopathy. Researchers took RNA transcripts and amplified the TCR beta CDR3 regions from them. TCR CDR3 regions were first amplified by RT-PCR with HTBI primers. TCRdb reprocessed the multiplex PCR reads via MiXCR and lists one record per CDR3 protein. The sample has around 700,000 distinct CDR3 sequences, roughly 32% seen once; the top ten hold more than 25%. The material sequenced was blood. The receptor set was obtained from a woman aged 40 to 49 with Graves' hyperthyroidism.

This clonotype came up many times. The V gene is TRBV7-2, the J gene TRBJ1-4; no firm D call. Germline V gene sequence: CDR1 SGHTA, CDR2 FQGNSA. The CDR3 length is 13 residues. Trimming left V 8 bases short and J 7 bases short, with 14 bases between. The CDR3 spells CASSRGWTEKLFF. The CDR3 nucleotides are TGTGCCAGCTCCCGTGGGTGGACTGAAAAACTGTTTTTT.

The CDR3 loop is CASSLDITSPLHF. CDR3 sequence (DNA): TGTGCCAGCAGTCTCGACATCACTTCACCCCTCCACTTT. The chain couples TRBV14 to TRBJ1-6; D gene ambiguous. CDR1 is SGHDN and CDR2 is FVKESK in the germline V gene. The CDR3 loop spans 13 amino acids. V was pared by 6 bases and J by 9 bases, with 12 bases between.

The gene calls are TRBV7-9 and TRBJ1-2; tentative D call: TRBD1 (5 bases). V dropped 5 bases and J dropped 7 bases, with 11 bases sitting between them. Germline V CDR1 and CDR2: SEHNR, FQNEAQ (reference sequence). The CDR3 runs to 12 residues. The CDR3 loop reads CASSTSGGGYTF. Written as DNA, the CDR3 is TGTGCCAGCAGCACTAGCGGGGGTGGCTACACCTTC.

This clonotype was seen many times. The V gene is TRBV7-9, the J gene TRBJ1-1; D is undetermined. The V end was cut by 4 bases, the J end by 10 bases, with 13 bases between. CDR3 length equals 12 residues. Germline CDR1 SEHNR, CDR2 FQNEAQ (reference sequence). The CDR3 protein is CASSSTAITAFF. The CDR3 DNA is TGTGCCAGCAGCTCGACCGCGATTACAGCTTTCTTT. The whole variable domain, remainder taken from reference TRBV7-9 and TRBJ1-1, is DTGVSQNPRHKITKRGQNVTFRCDPISEHNRLYWYRQTLGQGPEFLTYFQNEAQLEKSRLLSDRFSAERPKGSFSTLEIQRTEQGDSAMYLCASSSTAITAFFGQGTRLTVV.

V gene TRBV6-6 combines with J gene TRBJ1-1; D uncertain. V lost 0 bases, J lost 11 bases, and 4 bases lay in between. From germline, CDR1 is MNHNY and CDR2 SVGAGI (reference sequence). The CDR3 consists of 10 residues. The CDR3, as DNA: TGTGCCAGCAGTTACTCGACGGCTTTCTTT. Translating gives CASSYSTAFF.

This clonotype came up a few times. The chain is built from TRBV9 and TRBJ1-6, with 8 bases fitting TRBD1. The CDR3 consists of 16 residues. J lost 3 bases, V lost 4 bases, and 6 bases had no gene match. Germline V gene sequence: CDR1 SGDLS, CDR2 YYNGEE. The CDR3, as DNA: TGTGCCAGCAGCAGCCGACAGGGGTTCTATAATTCACCCCTCCACTTT. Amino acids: CASSSRQGFYNSPLHF. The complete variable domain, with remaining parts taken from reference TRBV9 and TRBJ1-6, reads DSGVTQTPKHLITATGQRVTLRCSPRSGDLSVYWYQQSLDQGLQFLIQYYNGEERAKGNILERFSAQQFPDLHSELNLSSLELGDSALYFCASSSRQGFYNSPLHFGNGTRLTVT.

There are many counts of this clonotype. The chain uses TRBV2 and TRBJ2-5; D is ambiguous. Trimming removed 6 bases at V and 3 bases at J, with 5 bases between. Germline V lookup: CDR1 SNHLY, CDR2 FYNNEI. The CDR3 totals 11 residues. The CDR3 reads CASSKKETQYF. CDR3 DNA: TGTGCCAGCAGCAAGAAAGAGACCCAGTACTTC.

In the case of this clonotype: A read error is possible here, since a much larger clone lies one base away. The CDR3 here is CSSSGGTALEEIQYF. DNA of the CDR3: TGCAGTTCATCGGGAGGAACAGCCCTGGAAGAGATCCAGTACTTC. The gene calls are TRBV20-1 and TRBJ2-5, with 7 bases lining up with TRBD2. Germline V gene lookup returns CDR1 DFQATT and CDR2 SNEGSKA (reference sequence). This CDR3 region has 15 residues.

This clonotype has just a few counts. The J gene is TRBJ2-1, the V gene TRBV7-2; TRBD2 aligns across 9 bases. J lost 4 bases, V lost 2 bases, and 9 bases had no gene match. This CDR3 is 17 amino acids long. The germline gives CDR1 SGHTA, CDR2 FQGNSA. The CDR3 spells CASSLRIAGVGYNEQFF. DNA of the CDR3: TGTGCCAGCAGCTTAAGGATAGCGGGAGTGGGATACAATGAGCAGTTCTTC.

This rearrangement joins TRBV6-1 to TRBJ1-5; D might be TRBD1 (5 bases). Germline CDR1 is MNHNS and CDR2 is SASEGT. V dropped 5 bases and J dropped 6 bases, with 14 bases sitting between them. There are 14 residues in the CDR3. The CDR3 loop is CASSPDGGVQPQHF. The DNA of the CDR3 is TGTGCCAGCAGTCCAGATGGGGGGGTTCAGCCCCAGCATTTT.

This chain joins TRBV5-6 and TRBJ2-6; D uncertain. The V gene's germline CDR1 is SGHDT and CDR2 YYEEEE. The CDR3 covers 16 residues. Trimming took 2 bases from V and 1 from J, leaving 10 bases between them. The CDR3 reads CASSLVRSSGANVLTF. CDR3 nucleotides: TGTGCCAGCAGCTTAGTACGGTCTTCTGGGGCCAACGTCCTGACTTTC.

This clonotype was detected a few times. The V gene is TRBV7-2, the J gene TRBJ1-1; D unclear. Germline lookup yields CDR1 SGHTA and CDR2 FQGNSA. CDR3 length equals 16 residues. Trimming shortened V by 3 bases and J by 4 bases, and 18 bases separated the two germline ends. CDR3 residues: CASSFPPNSEGTEAFF. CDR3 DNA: TGTGCCAGCAGCTTCCCGCCAAATTCTGAGGGCACTGAAGCTTTCTTT. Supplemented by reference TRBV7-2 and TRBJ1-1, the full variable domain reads GAGVSQSPSNKVTEKGKDVELRCDPISGHTALYWYRQSLGQGLEFLIYFQGNSAPDKSGLPSDRFSAERTGGSVSTLTIQRTQQEDSAVYLCASSFPPNSEGTEAFFGQGTRLTVV.

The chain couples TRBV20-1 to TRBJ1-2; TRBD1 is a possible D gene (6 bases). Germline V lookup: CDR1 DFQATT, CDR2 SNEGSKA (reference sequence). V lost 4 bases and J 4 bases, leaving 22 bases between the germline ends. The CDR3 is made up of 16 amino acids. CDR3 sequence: CSAMGLAGTSFYGYTF. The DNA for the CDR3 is TGCAGTGCTATGGGGCTAGCGGGGACAAGCTTCTATGGCTACACCTTC.

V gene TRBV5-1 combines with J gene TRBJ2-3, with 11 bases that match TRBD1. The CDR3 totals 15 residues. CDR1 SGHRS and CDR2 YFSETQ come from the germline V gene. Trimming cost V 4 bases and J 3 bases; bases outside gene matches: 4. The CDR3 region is CASSHGTGGTDTQYF. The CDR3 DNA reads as TGCGCCAGCAGCCATGGGACAGGGGGTACAGATACGCAGTATTTT.

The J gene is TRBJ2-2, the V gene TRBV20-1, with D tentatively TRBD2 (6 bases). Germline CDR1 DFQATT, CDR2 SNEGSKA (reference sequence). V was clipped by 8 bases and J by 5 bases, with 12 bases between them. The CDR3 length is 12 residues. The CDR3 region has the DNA TGCAGTTACTCGGCGGGGACCGGGGAGCTGTTTTTT. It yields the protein CSYSAGTGELFF.

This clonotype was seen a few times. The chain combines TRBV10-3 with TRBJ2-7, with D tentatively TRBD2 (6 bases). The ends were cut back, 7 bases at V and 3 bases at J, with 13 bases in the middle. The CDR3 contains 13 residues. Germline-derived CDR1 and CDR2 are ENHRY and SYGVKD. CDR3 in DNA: TGTGCCATCACGGCGGGACCGGACTACGAGCAGTACTTC. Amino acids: CAITAGPDYEQYF.

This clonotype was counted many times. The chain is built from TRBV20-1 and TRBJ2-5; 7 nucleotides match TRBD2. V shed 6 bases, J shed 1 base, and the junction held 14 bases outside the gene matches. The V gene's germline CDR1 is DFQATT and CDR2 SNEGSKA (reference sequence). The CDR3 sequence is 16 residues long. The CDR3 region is CSATSYAAGVQETQYF. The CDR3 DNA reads TGCAGTGCAACCTCGTACGCGGCGGGAGTCCAAGAGACCCAGTACTTC.

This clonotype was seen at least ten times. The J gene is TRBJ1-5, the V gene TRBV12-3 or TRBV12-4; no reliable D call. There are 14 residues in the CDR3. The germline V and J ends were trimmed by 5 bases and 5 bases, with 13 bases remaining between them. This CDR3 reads CASSPRPNHQPQHF. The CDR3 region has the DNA TGTGCCAGCAGTCCCCGCCCCAACCATCAGCCCCAGCATTTT.

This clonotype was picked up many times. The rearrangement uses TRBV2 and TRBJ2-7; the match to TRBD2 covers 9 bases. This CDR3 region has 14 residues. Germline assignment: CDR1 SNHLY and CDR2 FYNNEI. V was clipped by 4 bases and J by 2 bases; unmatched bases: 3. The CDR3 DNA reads TGTGCCAGCAGTGGACTAGCGGAGCCCTACGAGCAGTACTTC. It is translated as CASSGLAEPYEQYF.

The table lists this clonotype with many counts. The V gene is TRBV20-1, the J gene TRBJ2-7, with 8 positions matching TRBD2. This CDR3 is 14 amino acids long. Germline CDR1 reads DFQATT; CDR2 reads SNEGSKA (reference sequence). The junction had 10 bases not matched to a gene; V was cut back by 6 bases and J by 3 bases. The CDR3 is CSASSGQAGYEQYF. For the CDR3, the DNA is TGCAGTGCGTCTAGCGGGCAAGCTGGCTACGAGCAGTACTTC.

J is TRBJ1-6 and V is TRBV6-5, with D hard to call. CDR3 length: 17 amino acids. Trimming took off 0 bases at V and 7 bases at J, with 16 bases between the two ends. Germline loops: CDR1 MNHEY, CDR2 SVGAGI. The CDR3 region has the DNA TGTGCCAGCAGTTACTCTTATGGGTCAGCCCTAAATTCACCCCTCCACTTT. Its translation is CASSYSYGSALNSPLHF.

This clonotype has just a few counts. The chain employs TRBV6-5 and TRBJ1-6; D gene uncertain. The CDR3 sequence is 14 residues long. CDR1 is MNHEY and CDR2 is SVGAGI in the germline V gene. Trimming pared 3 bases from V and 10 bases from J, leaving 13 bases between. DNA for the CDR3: TGTGCCAGCAGTTATTCCTCCCTGGGATCACCCCTCCACTTT. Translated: CASSYSSLGSPLHF.

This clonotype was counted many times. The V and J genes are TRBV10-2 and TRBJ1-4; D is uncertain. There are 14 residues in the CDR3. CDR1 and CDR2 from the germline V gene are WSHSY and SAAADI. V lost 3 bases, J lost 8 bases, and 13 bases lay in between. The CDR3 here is CASSEYGRGEKLFF. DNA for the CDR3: TGCGCCAGCAGTGAATACGGGAGAGGGGAAAAACTGTTTTTT.

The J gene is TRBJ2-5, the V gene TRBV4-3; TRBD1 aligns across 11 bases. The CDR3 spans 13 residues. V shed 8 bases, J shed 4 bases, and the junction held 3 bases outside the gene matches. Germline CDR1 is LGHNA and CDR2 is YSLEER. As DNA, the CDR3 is TGCGCCAGCGGACAGGGGGCGGGAGAGACCCAGTACTTC. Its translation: CASGQGAGETQYF.

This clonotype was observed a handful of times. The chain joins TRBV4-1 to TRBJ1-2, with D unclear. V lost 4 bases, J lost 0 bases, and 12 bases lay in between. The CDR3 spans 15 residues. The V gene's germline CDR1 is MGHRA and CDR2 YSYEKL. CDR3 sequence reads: CASSPTGNPNYGYTF. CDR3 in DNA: TGCGCCAGCAGCCCCACGGGAAACCCTAACTATGGCTACACCTTC.

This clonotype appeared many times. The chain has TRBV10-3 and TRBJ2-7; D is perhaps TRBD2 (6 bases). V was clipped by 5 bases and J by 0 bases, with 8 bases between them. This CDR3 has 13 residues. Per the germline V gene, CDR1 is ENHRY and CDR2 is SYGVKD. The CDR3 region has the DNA TGTGCCATCAGTCGGGGAGGCTCCTACGAGCAGTACTTC. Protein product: CAISRGGSYEQYF.

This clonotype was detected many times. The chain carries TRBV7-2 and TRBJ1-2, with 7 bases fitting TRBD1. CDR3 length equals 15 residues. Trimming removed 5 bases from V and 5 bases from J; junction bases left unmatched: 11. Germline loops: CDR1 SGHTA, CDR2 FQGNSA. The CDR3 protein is CASSAGTALKYGYTF. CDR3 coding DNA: TGTGCCAGCAGCGCCGGGACAGCCCTTAAGTATGGCTACACCTTC.

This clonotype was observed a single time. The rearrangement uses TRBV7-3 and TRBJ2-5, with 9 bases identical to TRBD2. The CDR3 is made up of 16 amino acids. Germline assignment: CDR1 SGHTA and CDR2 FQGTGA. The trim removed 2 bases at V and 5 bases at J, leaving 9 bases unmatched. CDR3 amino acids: CASSLGAGGPWETQYF. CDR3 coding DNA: TGTGCCAGCAGCTTAGGGGCGGGAGGGCCCTGGGAGACCCAGTACTTC.

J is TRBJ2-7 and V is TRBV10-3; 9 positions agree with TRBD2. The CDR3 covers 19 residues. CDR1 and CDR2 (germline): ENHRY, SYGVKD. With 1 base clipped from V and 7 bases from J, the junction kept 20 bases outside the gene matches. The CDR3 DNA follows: TGTGCCATCAGTGAGTTTAGCGGGAGTCGCATGCTCTACGTGGGAGAGCAGTACTTC. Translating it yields CAISEFSGSRMLYVGEQYF.

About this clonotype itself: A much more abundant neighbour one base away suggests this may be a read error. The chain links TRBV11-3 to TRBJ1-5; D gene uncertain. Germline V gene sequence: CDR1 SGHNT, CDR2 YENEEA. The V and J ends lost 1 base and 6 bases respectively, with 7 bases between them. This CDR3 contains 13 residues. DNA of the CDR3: TGTGCCAGCAGCTTAGCGACGAGTCAGCCCCAGCATTTT. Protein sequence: CASSLATSQPQHF.

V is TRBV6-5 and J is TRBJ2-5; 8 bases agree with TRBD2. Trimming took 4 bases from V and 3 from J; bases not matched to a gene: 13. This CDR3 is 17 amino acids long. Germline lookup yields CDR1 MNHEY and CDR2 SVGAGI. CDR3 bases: TGTGCCAGCAGTTTCGGAGGCTCGGGGGGGCCCAAAGAGACCCAGTACTTC. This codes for CASSFGGSGGPKETQYF.

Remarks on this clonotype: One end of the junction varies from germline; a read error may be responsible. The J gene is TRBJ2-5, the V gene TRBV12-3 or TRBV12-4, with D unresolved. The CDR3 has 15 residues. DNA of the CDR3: TGTGCCAGCAGTTTAACTAAGAGAGTTTCAGAGACCCAGTACTTT. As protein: CASSLTKRVSETQYF.